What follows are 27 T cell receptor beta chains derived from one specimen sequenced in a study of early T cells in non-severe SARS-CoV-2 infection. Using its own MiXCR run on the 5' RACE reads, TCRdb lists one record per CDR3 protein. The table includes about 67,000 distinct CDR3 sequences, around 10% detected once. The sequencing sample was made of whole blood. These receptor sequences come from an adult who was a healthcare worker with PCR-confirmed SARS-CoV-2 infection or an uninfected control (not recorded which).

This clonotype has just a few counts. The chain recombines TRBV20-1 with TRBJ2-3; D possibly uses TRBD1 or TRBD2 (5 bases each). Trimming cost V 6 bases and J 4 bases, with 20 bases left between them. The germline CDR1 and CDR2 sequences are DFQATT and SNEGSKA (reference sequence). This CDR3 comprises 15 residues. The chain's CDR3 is CSATSGWDVADTQYF. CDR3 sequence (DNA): TGCAGTGCAACGAGTGGATGGGACGTGGCAGATACGCAGTATTTT.

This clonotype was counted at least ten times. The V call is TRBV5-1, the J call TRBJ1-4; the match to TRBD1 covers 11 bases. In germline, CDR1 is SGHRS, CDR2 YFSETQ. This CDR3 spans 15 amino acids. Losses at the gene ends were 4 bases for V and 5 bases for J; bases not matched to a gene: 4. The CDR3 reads CASSLRDRGNEKLFF. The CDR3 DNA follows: TGCGCCAGCAGCCTCCGGGACAGGGGGAATGAAAAACTGTTTTTT.

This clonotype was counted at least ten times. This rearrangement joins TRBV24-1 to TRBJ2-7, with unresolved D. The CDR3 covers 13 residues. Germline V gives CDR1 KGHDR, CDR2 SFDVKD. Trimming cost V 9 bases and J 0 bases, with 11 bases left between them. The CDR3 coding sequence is TGTGCCACCGGCACCCCTAGCTCCTACGAGCAGTACTTC. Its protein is CATGTPSSYEQYF.

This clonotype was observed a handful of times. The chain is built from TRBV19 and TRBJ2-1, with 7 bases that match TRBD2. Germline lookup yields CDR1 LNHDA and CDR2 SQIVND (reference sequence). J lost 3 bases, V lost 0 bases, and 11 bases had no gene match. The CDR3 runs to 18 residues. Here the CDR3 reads CASSIDSRGAGDYNEQFF. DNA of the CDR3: TGTGCCAGTAGTATAGATTCTCGGGGTGCGGGGGACTACAATGAGCAGTTCTTC. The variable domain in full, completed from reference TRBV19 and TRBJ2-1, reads DGGITQSPKYLFRKEGQNVTLSCEQNLNHDAMYWYRQDPGQGLRLIYYSQIVNDFQKGDIAEGYSVSREKKESFPLTVTSAQKNPTAFYLCASSIDSRGAGDYNEQFFGPGTRLTVL.

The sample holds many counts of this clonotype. CDR3 in DNA: TGTGCCAGCAGCTTGGCTGTCAGGGGGGAAGATGGCTACACCTTC. Residues: CASSLAVRGEDGYTF. This chain joins TRBV5-4 and TRBJ1-2, with 7 positions matching TRBD1. CDR1 is SGHNT, CDR2 YYREEE, per germline (reference sequence). The CDR3 totals 15 residues. V shed 0 bases, J shed 6 bases, and the junction held 8 bases outside the gene matches.

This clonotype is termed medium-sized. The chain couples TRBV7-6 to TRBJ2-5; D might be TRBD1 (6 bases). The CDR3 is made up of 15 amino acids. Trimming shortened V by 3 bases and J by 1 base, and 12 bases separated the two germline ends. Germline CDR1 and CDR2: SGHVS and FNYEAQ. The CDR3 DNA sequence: TGTGCCAGCAGCTTTGGGCAGGGGTTCCAAGAGACCCAGTACTTC. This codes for CASSFGQGFQETQYF.

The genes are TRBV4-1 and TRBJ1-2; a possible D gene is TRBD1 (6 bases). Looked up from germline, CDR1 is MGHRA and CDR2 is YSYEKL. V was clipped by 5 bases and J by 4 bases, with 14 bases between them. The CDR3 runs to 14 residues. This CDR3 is CASSSRTESYGYTF. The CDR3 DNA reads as TGCGCCAGCAGCTCCAGGACAGAGAGCTATGGCTACACCTTC.

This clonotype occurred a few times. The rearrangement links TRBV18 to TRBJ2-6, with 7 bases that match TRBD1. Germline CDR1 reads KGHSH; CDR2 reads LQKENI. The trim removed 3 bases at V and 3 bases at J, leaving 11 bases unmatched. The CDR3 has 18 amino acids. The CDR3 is CASSPTGTDFYGANVLTF. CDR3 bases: TGTGCCAGCTCACCCACCGGGACAGACTTTTATGGGGCCAACGTCCTGACTTTC. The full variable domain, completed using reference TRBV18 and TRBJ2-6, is NAGVMQNPRHLVRRRGQEARLRCSPMKGHSHVYWYRQLPEEGLKFMVYLQKENIIDESGMPKERFSAEFPKEGPSILRIQQVVRGDSAAYFCASSPTGTDFYGANVLTFGAGSRLTVL.

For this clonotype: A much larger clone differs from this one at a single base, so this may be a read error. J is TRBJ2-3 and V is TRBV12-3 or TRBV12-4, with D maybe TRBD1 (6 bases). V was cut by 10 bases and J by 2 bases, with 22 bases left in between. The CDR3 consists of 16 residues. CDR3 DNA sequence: TGTGCCAACAGACTTACCTCCGGGACAAACACAGATACGCAGTATTTT. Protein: CANRLTSGTNTDTQYF.

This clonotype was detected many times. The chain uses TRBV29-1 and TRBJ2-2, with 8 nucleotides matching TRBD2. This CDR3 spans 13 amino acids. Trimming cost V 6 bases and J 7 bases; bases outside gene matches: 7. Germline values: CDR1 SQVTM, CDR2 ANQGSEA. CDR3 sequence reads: CSVRAGVVGELFF. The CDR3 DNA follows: TGCAGCGTCCGAGCGGGAGTGGTCGGGGAGCTGTTTTTT.

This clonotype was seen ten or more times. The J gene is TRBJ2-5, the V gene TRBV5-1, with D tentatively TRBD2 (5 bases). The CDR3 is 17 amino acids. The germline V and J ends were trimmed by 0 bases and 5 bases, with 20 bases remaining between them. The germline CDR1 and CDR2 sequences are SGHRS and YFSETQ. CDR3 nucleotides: TGCGCCAGCAGCTTGGAAACGACTTCTCTCGGGAAGGAGACCCAGTACTTC. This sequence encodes CASSLETTSLGKETQYF.

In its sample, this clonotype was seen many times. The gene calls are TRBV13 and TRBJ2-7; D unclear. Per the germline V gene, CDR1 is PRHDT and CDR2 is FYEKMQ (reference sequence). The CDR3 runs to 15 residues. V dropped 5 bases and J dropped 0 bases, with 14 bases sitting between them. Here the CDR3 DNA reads TGTGCCAGCAGCCCCCACTTCGACTTCTCCTACGAGCAGTACTTC. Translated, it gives CASSPHFDFSYEQYF. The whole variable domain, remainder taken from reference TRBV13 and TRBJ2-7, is AAGVIQSPRHLIKEKRETATLKCYPIPRHDTVYWYQQGPGQDPQFLISFYEKMQSDKGSIPDRFSAQQFSDYHSELNMSSLELGDSALYFCASSPHFDFSYEQYFGPGTRLTVT.

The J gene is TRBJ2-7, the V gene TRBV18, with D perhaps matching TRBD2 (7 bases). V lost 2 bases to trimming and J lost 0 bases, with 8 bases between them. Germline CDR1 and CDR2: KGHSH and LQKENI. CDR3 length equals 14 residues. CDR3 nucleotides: TGTGCCAGCTCACCAAGGGGGGGCTCCTACGAGCAGTACTTC. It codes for CASSPRGGSYEQYF.

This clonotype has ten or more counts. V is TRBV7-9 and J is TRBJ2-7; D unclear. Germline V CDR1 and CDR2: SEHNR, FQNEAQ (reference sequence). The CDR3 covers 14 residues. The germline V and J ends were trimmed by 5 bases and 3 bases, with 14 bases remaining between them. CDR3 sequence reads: CASSPADGYYEQYF. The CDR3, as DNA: TGTGCCAGCAGCCCGGCGGACGGATACTACGAGCAGTACTTC.

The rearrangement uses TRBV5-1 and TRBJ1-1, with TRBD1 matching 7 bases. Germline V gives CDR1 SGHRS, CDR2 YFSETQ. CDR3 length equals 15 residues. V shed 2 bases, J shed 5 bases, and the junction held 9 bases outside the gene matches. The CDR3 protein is CASSLSGQGGTEAFF. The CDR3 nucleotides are TGCGCCAGCAGCTTAAGCGGTCAGGGGGGAACTGAAGCTTTCTTT.

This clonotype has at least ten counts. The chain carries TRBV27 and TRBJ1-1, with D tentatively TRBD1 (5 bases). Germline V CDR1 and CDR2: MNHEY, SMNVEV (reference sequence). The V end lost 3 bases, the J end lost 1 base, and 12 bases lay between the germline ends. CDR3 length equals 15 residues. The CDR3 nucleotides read TGTGCCAGCAGTTTGGCGGGGCCGGGGAACACTGAAGCTTTCTTT. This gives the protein CASSLAGPGNTEAFF.

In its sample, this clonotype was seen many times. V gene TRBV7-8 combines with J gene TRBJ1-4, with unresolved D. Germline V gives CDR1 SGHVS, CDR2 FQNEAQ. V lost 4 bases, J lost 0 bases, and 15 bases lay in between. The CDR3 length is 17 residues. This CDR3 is CASSSTGLRTTNEKLFF. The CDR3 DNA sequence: TGTGCCAGCAGCTCGACCGGGCTCCGAACAACTAATGAAAAACTGTTTTTT.

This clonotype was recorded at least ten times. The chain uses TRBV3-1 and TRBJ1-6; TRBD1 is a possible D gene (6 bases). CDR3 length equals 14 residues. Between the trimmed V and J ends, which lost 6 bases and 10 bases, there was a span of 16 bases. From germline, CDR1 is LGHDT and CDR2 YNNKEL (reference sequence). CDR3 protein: CASRSTGLGSPLHF. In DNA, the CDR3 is TGTGCCAGCAGGAGCACAGGGTTAGGCTCACCCCTCCACTTT. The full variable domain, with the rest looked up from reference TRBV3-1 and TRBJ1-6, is DTAVSQTPKYLVTQMGNDKSIKCEQNLGHDTMYWYKQDSKKFLKIMFSYNNKELIINETVPNRFSPKSPDKAHLNLHINSLELGDSAVYFCASRSTGLGSPLHFGNGTRLTVT.

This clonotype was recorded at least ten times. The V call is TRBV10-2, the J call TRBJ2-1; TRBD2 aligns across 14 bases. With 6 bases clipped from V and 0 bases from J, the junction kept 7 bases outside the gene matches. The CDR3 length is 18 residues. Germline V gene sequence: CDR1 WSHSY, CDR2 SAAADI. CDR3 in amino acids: CASSLGLAGASSYNEQFF. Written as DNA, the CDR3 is TGCGCCAGCAGCTTGGGACTAGCGGGGGCAAGCTCCTACAATGAGCAGTTCTTC.

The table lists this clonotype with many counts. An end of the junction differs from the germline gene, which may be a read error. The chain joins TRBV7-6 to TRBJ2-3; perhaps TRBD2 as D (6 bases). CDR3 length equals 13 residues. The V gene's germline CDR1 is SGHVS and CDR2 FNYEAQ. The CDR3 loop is CASSPNEGLNGNF. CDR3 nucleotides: TGTGCCAGCAGCCCCAACGAGGGACTGAACGGGAATTTT. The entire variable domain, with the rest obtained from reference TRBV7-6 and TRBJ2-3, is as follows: GAGVSQSPRYKVTKRGQDVALRCDPISGHVSLYWYRQALGQGPEFLTYFNYEAQQDKSGLPNDRFSAERPEGSISTLTIQRTEQRDSAMYRCASSPNEGLNGNFGPGTRLTVL.

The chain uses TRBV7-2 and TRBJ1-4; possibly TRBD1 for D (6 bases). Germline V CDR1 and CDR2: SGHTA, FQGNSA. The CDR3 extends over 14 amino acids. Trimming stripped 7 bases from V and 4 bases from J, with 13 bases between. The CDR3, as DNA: TGTGCCAGCACCTCCCACAGGGATAATGAAAAACTGTTTTTT. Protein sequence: CASTSHRDNEKLFF.

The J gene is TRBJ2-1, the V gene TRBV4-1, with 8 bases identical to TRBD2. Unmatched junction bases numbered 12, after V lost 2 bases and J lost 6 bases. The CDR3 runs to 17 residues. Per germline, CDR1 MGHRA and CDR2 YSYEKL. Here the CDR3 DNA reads TGCGCCAGCAGCCAATCCGCTCGGACTAGCCTGGCCAATGAGCAGTTCTTC. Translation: CASSQSARTSLANEQFF.

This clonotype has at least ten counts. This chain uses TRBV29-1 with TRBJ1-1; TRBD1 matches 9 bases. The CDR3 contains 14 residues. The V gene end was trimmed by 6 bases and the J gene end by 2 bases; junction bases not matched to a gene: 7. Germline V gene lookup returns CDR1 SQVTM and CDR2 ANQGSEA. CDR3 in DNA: TGCAGCGTAGCGGACAGGGGACGAAACACTGAAGCTTTCTTT. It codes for CSVADRGRNTEAFF. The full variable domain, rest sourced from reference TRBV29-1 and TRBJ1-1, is SAVISQKPSRDICQRGTSLTIQCQVDSQVTMMFWYRQQPGQSLTLIATANQGSEATYESGFVIDKFPISRPNLTFSTLTVSNMSPEDSSIYLCSVADRGRNTEAFFGQGTRLTVV.

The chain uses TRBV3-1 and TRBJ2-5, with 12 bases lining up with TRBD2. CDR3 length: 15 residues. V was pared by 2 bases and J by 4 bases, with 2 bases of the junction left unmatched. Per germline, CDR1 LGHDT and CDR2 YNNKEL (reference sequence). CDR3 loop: CASSQLGLAGETQYF. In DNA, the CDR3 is TGTGCCAGCAGCCAATTGGGACTAGCGGGAGAGACCCAGTACTTC.

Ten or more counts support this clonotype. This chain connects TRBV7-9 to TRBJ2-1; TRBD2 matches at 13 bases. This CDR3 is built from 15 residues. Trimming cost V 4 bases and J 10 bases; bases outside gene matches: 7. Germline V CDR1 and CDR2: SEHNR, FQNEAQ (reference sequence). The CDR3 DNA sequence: TGTGCCAGCAGCTCCGGGACTAGCGGGGCAGTAGAGCAGTTCTTC. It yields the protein CASSSGTSGAVEQFF.

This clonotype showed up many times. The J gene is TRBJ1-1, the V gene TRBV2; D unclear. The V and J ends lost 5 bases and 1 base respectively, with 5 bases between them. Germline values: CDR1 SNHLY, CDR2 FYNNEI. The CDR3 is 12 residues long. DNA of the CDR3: TGTGCCAGCAGTATGGGGAACACTGAAGCTTTCTTT. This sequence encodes CASSMGNTEAFF.

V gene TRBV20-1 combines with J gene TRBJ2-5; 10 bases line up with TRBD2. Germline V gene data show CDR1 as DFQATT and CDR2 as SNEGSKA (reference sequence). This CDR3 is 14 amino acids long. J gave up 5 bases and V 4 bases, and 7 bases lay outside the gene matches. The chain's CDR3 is CSATPSGSGETQYF. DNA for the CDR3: TGCAGTGCTACACCTAGCGGGAGCGGTGAGACCCAGTACTTC.